The T cell receptor (beta chain) under discussion was sequenced for a study of blood T cell repertoires in COVID-19. Overall study context: COVID-19 samples from acute and convalescent phases originated in the United States, Italy and Spain. The cDNA or gDNA used as material had been derived from T cells, B-cell-depleted T cells, or PBMCs.

The V gene's germline CDR1 is SGHAT and CDR2 FQNNGV. There are 14 residues in the CDR3. Unmatched junction bases numbered 4, after V lost 2 bases and J lost 3 bases. Authors' data handling: Estimation of nucleated cell counts was performed using reference gene primer amplification. Method: immunoSEQ multiplex PCR; TCRdb's copy keeps in-frame clones and lacks some. V and J calls and clone size are as listed in that table; D and trimming were resolved from the DNA. Found here are about 60,000 clones, about nine tenths of them singletons; the top ten hold 4.5% to 5%. This clone turned up a few times. Specimen: peripheral blood. The receptor was derived from a human donor in a cohort sampled during active COVID-19. This chain links TRBV11-2 with TRBJ2-7, with TRBD1 matching 7 bases. The CDR3 is CASSLSRQGYEQYF. The CDR3 coding sequence is TGTGCCAGCAGCTTATCCAGACAGGGCTACGAGCAGTACTTC. Full variable domain (missing parts from reference TRBV11-2 and TRBJ2-7): EAGVAQSPRYKIIEKRQSVAFWCNPISGHATLYWYQQILGQGPKLLIQFQNNGVVDDSQLPKDRFSAERLKGVDSTLKIQPAKLEDSAVYLCASSLSRQGYEQYFGPGTRLTVT.